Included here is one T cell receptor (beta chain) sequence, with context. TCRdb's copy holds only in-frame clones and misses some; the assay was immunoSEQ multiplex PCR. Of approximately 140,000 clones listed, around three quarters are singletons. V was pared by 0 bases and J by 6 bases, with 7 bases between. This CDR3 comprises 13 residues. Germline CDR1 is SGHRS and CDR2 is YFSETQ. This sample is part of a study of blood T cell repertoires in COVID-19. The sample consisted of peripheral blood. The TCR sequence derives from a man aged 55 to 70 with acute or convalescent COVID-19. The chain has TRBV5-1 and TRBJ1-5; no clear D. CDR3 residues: CASSLGEGQPQHF. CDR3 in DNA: TGCGCCAGCAGCTTGGGGGAGGGTCAGCCCCAGCATTTT.